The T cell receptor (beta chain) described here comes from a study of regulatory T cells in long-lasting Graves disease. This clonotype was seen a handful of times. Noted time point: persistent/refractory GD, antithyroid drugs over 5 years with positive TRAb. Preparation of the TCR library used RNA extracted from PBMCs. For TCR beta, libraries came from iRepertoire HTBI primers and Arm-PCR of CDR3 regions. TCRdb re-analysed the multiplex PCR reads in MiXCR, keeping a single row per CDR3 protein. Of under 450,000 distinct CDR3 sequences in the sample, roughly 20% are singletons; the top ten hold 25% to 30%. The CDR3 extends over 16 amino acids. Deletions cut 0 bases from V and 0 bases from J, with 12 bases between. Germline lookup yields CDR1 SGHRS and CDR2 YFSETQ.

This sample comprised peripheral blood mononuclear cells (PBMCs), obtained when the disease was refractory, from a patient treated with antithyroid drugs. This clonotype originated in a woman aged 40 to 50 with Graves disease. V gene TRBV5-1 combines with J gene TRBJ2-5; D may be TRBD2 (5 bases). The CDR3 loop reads CASSLVSGNNQETQYF. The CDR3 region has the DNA TGCGCCAGCAGCTTGGTCTCGGGGAACAACCAAGAGACCCAGTACTTC.